Given below is one T cell receptor beta chain in context. Germline V CDR1 and CDR2: LNHDA, SQIVND (reference sequence). V lost 5 bases and J 0 bases, leaving 11 bases between the germline ends. This CDR3 has 15 amino acids. In the original processing: Estimation of nucleated cell counts relied on the amplification of reference gene primers. Produced via immunoSEQ multiplex PCR; TCRdb's table is partial and in-frame only. V and J calls and clone size are given by that table; D and trimming were obtained from the DNA. The sample consists of 130,000 to 150,000 clones, approximately 86% of them appearing once. The entry originates in a study of blood T cell repertoires in COVID-19.

J is TRBJ1-3 and V is TRBV19; unclear D gene. What was sequenced was peripheral blood. This TCR derives from a woman between 40 and 55 years old with active or convalescent COVID-19. The CDR3 loop is CASSSLGSSGNTIYF. The CDR3 nucleotides are TGTGCCAGTAGTTCGCTCGGGAGCTCTGGAAACACCATATATTTT. Drawing the rest from reference TRBV19 and TRBJ1-3, the complete variable domain is DGGITQSPKYLFRKEGQNVTLSCEQNLNHDAMYWYRQDPGQGLRLIYYSQIVNDFQKGDIAEGYSVSREKKESFPLTVTSAQKNPTAFYLCASSSLGSSGNTIYFGEGSWLTVV.